The 31 T cell receptor beta chains below all came from one sample that was sequenced in a study of blood T cell repertoires in COVID-19. The repertoire was sequenced with immunoSEQ multiplex PCR; TCRdb's copy has only in-frame clones and lacks some. The sample has more than 350,000 clones, 70% to 90% seen once; the top ten hold 3%. Sequenced input: peripheral blood. These receptors came from a woman aged 25 to 39 with COVID-19, enrolled during active disease.

V usage is TRBV7-9 and J usage is TRBJ2-2; 7 positions agree with TRBD1. This CDR3 has 18 amino acids. Per germline, CDR1 SEHNR and CDR2 FQNEAQ (reference sequence). V lost 5 bases to trimming and J lost 5 bases; unmatched junction nucleotides: 17. Written as DNA, the CDR3 is TGTGCCAGCAGCATCGACCACAGGGGACATCGAACGACCGGGGAGCTGTTTTTT. The encoded protein is CASSIDHRGHRTTGELFF.

This clone occurred a few times. This sequence joins TRBV7-9 and TRBJ2-2; TRBD1 agrees at 11 bases. Looked up from germline, CDR1 is SEHNR and CDR2 is FQNEAQ (reference sequence). This CDR3 is built from 14 residues. V lost 6 bases and J lost 7; bases outside the gene matches: 4. The CDR3 nucleotides are TGTGCCAGCAGACCGGGACAGGGGGACGGGGAGCTGTTTTTT. Protein sequence: CASRPGQGDGELFF. The full variable domain, completed using reference TRBV7-9 and TRBJ2-2, is DTGVSQNPRHKITKRGQNVTFRCDPISEHNRLYWYRQTLGQGPEFLTYFQNEAQLEKSRLLSDRFSAERPKGSFSTLEIQRTEQGDSAMYLCASRPGQGDGELFFGEGSRLTVL.

The chain uses TRBV5-1 and TRBJ1-2, with 10 bases fitting TRBD1. This CDR3 spans 16 amino acids. The germline V gene encodes CDR1 SGHRS and CDR2 YFSETQ. J lost 5 bases, V lost 4 bases, and 11 bases had no gene match. In DNA, the CDR3 is TGCGCCAGCAGCAACGACAGGGGGCCCGAAATTTATGGCTACACCTTC. It yields the protein CASSNDRGPEIYGYTF.

This chain joins TRBV27 and TRBJ1-5; TRBD1 aligns across 8 bases. With 10 bases clipped from V and 6 bases from J, the junction kept 5 bases outside the gene matches. The germline V gene encodes CDR1 MNHEY and CDR2 SMNVEV (reference sequence). This CDR3 is built from 12 residues. CDR3 loop: CATRTGRQPQHF. CDR3 bases: TGTGCCACTCGGACAGGGCGTCAGCCCCAGCATTTT.

The gene calls are TRBV9 and TRBJ2-1; no definite D call. This CDR3 comprises 15 residues. Between the trimmed V and J ends, which lost 0 bases and 0 bases, there was a span of 7 bases. Germline V lookup: CDR1 SGDLS, CDR2 YYNGEE. CDR3 amino acids: CASSVDRSSYNEQFF. The CDR3 DNA reads as TGTGCCAGCAGCGTAGACAGAAGCTCCTACAATGAGCAGTTCTTC.

The chain employs TRBV7-2 and TRBJ1-3, with TRBD1 matching 8 bases. The V gene's germline CDR1 is SGHTA and CDR2 FQGNSA. Losses at the gene ends were 1 base for V and 4 bases for J; bases not matched to a gene: 6. The CDR3 totals 16 residues. The CDR3 is CASSLVGQGAGNTIYF. In nucleotides, the CDR3 is TGTGCCAGCAGCTTAGTCGGACAGGGTGCCGGAAACACCATATATTTT.

This chain uses TRBV5-5 with TRBJ2-7, with 9 bases fitting TRBD1. V lost 0 bases and J lost 3; bases outside the gene matches: 1. The germline V gene has CDR1 SGHKS and CDR2 YYEKEE (reference sequence). The CDR3 totals 14 residues. CDR3 in amino acids: CASSLGQGDYEQYV. The CDR3 nucleotides are TGTGCCAGCAGCTTGGGACAGGGGGACTACGAGCAGTACGTC.

The gene calls are TRBV18 and TRBJ2-3; the match to TRBD2 covers 8 bases. V was pared by 3 bases and J by 4 bases, with 12 bases of the junction left unmatched. Germline V CDR1 and CDR2: KGHSH, LQKENI. The CDR3 length is 17 residues. The CDR3: CASSPNAPSGGADTQYF. The CDR3 DNA reads as TGTGCCAGCTCACCGAACGCCCCGAGCGGGGGTGCAGATACGCAGTATTTT.

The chain recombines TRBV11-2 with TRBJ2-2; D not certain. Trimming left V 6 bases short and J 7 bases short, with 15 bases between. Germline lookup yields CDR1 SGHAT and CDR2 FQNNGV. The CDR3 totals 14 residues. The CDR3 DNA follows: TGTGCCAGCAGAAGAGAGGCCTCCAGCGGGGAGCTGTTTTTT. Protein sequence: CASRREASSGELFF. Based on the CDR3 plus reference TRBV11-2 and TRBJ2-2, the full variable domain is EAGVAQSPRYKIIEKRQSVAFWCNPISGHATLYWYQQILGQGPKLLIQFQNNGVVDDSQLPKDRFSAERLKGVDSTLKIQPAKLEDSAVYLCASRREASSGELFFGEGSRLTVL.

Comments on this clone: Other DNA sequences within the sample encode an identical CDR3. The chain links TRBV6-2 or TRBV6-3 to TRBJ2-2, with TRBD2 identical over 8 bases. The CDR3 has 14 residues. Germline CDR1 MNHEY, CDR2 SVGEGT. The V segment lost 6 bases and the J segment 3 bases; nucleotides outside the gene matches: 3. The CDR3 region is CASSPGLDTGELFF. The DNA of the CDR3 is TGTGCCAGCAGCCCGGGACTAGACACCGGGGAGCTGTTTTTT.

This chain joins TRBV10-3 and TRBJ1-5; D unresolved. The CDR3 runs 15 residues. Germline CDR1 ENHRY, CDR2 SYGVKD. Between the trimmed V and J ends, which lost 0 bases and 4 bases, there was a span of 10 bases. The CDR3 protein is CAISESGRRNQPQHF. CDR3 sequence (DNA): TGTGCCATCAGTGAGTCGGGGAGACGAAATCAGCCCCAGCATTTT.

This chain connects TRBV18 to TRBJ2-1; 8 nucleotides agree with TRBD2. After removal of 2 bases from V and 15 bases from J, the junction contained 3 bases not matched to a gene. The CDR3 contains 11 residues. CDR1 and CDR2 (germline): KGHSH, LQKENI. The CDR3 DNA reads TGTGCCAGCTCACCAACGGGGGGGCTGTTCTTC. Translation: CASSPTGGLFF.

V usage is TRBV19 and J usage is TRBJ2-3, with TRBD2 identical over 8 bases. The CDR3 runs to 16 residues. In germline, CDR1 is LNHDA, CDR2 SQIVND (reference sequence). The V and J ends lost 3 bases and 3 bases, in that order; junction bases with no gene match: 8. CDR3: CASSIGLAGPTDTQYF. CDR3 nucleotide sequence: TGTGCCAGTAGTATTGGTTTAGCGGGACCAACAGATACGCAGTATTTT. The whole variable domain, filled in from reference TRBV19 and TRBJ2-3, reads DGGITQSPKYLFRKEGQNVTLSCEQNLNHDAMYWYRQDPGQGLRLIYYSQIVNDFQKGDIAEGYSVSREKKESFPLTVTSAQKNPTAFYLCASSIGLAGPTDTQYFGPGTRLTVL.

The V call is TRBV5-8, the J call TRBJ2-3; a weak D match, TRBD2 (5 bases). The CDR3 loop spans 14 amino acids. CDR1 SGHTS and CDR2 YDEGEE come from the germline V gene. V was pared by 7 bases and J by 2 bases, with 14 bases between. CDR3 loop: CASQHERDTDTQYF. The CDR3 nucleotides are TGTGCCAGCCAACACGAACGGGACACAGATACGCAGTATTTT.

The chain uses TRBV6-5 and TRBJ2-7, with D perhaps TRBD2 (5 bases). From germline, CDR1 is MNHEY and CDR2 SVGAGI. CDR3 length equals 12 residues. Deletions cut 10 bases from V and 7 bases from J, with 17 bases between. The CDR3 loop is CATLRQSGEQYF. CDR3 sequence (DNA): TGTGCCACCCTCAGACAATCGGGAGAGCAGTACTTC.

This clone appeared a few times. The chain is built from TRBV10-3 and TRBJ2-1, with 12 positions matching TRBD2. V lost 6 bases to trimming and J lost 7 bases; unmatched junction nucleotides: 10. The CDR3 consists of 16 residues. CDR1 is ENHRY, CDR2 SYGVKD, per germline. The CDR3 sequence: CAISRRLAGEGNEQFF. CDR3 coding DNA: TGTGCCATCAGCCGGAGACTAGCGGGAGAGGGGAATGAGCAGTTCTTC.

The rearrangement uses TRBV24-1 and TRBJ2-2, with TRBD2 matching 11 bases. The V and J ends lost 5 bases and 10 bases, in that order; junction bases with no gene match: 5. Per germline, CDR1 KGHDR and CDR2 SFDVKD. The CDR3 consists of 14 residues. This chain's CDR3 is CATSALAGGEELFF. CDR3 in DNA: TGTGCCACCAGTGCCCTAGCGGGGGGAGAGGAGCTGTTTTTT.

V gene TRBV3-1 (or the pseudogene TRBV3-2) combines with J gene TRBJ1-5; 7 positions match TRBD1. After removal of 4 bases from V and 4 bases from J, the junction contained 7 bases not matched to a gene. Germline V gene data show CDR1 as LGHDT and CDR2 as YNNKEL (reference sequence). The CDR3 is 15 residues long. CDR3 amino acids: CASSPGTASNQPQHF. DNA of the CDR3: TGTGCCAGCAGCCCCGGGACAGCTTCTAATCAGCCCCAGCATTTT.

This clone was observed a handful of times. The chain is built from TRBV9 and TRBJ1-5; 7 nucleotides align to TRBD1. The CDR3 extends over 15 amino acids. Losses at the gene ends were 2 bases for V and 4 bases for J; bases not matched to a gene: 6. Germline CDR1 is SGDLS and CDR2 is YYNGEE. CDR3 in DNA: TGTGCCAGCAGCGTGTCAGGGGGGCCTAATCAGCCCCAGCATTTT. Translating gives CASSVSGGPNQPQHF.

V and J are TRBV10-2 and TRBJ1-2; the D is unclear. The germline CDR1 and CDR2 sequences are WSHSY and SAAADI. Trimming shortened V by 8 bases and J by 8 bases, and 18 bases separated the two germline ends. The CDR3 contains 13 residues. CDR3 sequence reads: CASRQRQSGGYTF. DNA for the CDR3: TGCGCCAGCCGTCAGCGTCAGTCTGGGGGCTACACCTTC.

This chain joins TRBV2 and TRBJ1-1; the D gene is possibly TRBD1 (5 bases). The CDR3 loop spans 14 amino acids. Germline V CDR1 and CDR2: SNHLY, FYNNEI. The V gene lost 5 bases and the J gene lost 2 bases, with 12 bases spanning the gap. CDR3 loop: CASSKTAKNTEAFF. In nucleotides, the CDR3 is TGTGCCAGCAGTAAGACAGCAAAAAACACTGAAGCTTTCTTT.

This clone was picked up one time. The chain is built from TRBV5-1 and TRBJ2-3, with 9 bases that match TRBD2. This CDR3 is 16 amino acids long. The junction had 3 bases not matched to a gene; V was cut back by 0 bases and J by 1 base. Germline V gene sequence: CDR1 SGHRS, CDR2 YFSETQ. CDR3 loop: CASSLGASGGTDTQYF. The CDR3, as DNA: TGCGCCAGCAGCTTGGGGGCTAGCGGGGGCACAGATACGCAGTATTTT. The full variable domain, completed using reference TRBV5-1 and TRBJ2-3, is KAGVTQTPRYLIKTRGQQVTLSCSPISGHRSVSWYQQTPGQGLQFLFEYFSETQRNKGNFPGRFSGRQFSNSRSEMNVSTLELGDSALYLCASSLGASGGTDTQYFGPGTRLTVL.

This chain joins TRBV5-1 and TRBJ1-2, with D possibly matching TRBD1 (5 bases). V gave up 2 bases and J gave up 8 bases, with 10 bases separating them. There are 12 residues in the CDR3. Germline-derived CDR1 and CDR2 are SGHRS and YFSETQ. This chain's CDR3 is CASSLGDRGYTF. CDR3 DNA: TGCGCCAGCAGCTTAGGGGATCGGGGCTACACCTTC. The full variable domain, completed using reference TRBV5-1 and TRBJ1-2, is KAGVTQTPRYLIKTRGQQVTLSCSPISGHRSVSWYQQTPGQGLQFLFEYFSETQRNKGNFPGRFSGRQFSNSRSEMNVSTLELGDSALYLCASSLGDRGYTFGSGTRLTVV.

The sample holds one count of this clone. The chain couples TRBV9 to TRBJ1-2, with TRBD1 identical over 10 bases. The CDR3 extends over 15 amino acids. The V and J ends lost 3 bases and 4 bases, in that order; junction bases with no gene match: 6. Germline loops: CDR1 SGDLS, CDR2 YYNGEE. Here the CDR3 DNA reads TGTGCCAGCAGCGCCCCTAGGACAGGGGGCTATGGCTACACCTTC. Its translation is CASSAPRTGGYGYTF.

The J gene is TRBJ2-7, the V gene TRBV4-1; 12 bases line up with TRBD2. V lost 0 bases to trimming and J lost 2 bases; unmatched junction nucleotides: 5. Germline V gives CDR1 MGHRA, CDR2 YSYEKL. The CDR3 is 17 residues long. The CDR3 nucleotides are TGCGCCAGCAGCCAAGATTGGGCTAGCGGGGGGGCCTACGAGCAGTACTTC. As protein: CASSQDWASGGAYEQYF.

This clone was counted once. This chain connects TRBV28 to TRBJ1-1; 9 bases match TRBD1. The J segment lost 4 bases and the V segment lost 5 bases, leaving 11 bases of the junction unmatched. The germline gives CDR1 MDHEN, CDR2 SYDVKM. This CDR3 has 16 residues. The CDR3 nucleotides are TGTGCCAGCAGTCCAATCCTGACAGGGGGTTTCACTGAAGCTTTCTTT. The encoded protein is CASSPILTGGFTEAFF.

This clone appeared a few times. The chain uses TRBV5-6 and TRBJ1-2; perhaps TRBD1 as D (6 bases). Germline assignment: CDR1 SGHDT and CDR2 YYEEEE. The V end was cut by 2 bases, the J end by 4 bases, with 12 bases between. The CDR3 has 14 residues. The CDR3 spells CASSLGQSPYGYTF. The CDR3 region has the DNA TGTGCCAGCAGCTTAGGACAGAGCCCCTATGGCTACACCTTC. Supplemented by reference TRBV5-6 and TRBJ1-2, the full variable domain reads DAGVTQSPTHLIKTRGQQVTLRCSPKSGHDTVSWYQQALGQGPQFIFQYYEEEERQRGNFPDRFSGHQFPNYSSELNVNALLLGDSALYLCASSLGQSPYGYTFGSGTRLTVV.

V gene TRBV6-2 or TRBV6-3 combines with J gene TRBJ1-1, with D maybe TRBD1 (5 bases). V was pared by 2 bases and J by 3 bases, with 16 bases between. Germline assignment: CDR1 MNHEY and CDR2 SVGEGT. This CDR3 comprises 16 residues. CDR3: CASSYGRGRVDTEAFF. Written as DNA, the CDR3 is TGTGCCAGCAGTTACGGGAGGGGTAGGGTGGACACTGAAGCTTTCTTT.

The CDR3 protein is CASSPTGDFTEAFF. The CDR3 DNA follows: TGTGCCAGCTCACCGACAGGAGACTTTACTGAAGCTTTCTTT. V and J are TRBV18 and TRBJ1-1, with D maybe TRBD1 (6 bases). V lost 3 bases and J lost 5, with 13 bases in between. CDR1 is KGHSH and CDR2 is LQKENI in the germline V gene. This CDR3 has 14 residues. Combining the CDR3 with reference TRBV18 and TRBJ1-1 gives the whole variable domain NAGVMQNPRHLVRRRGQEARLRCSPMKGHSHVYWYRQLPEEGLKFMVYLQKENIIDESGMPKERFSAEFPKEGPSILRIQQVVRGDSAAYFCASSPTGDFTEAFFGQGTRLTVV.

V gene TRBV19 combines with J gene TRBJ2-7; 10 bases align to TRBD2. This CDR3 comprises 15 residues. Germline CDR1 and CDR2: LNHDA and SQIVND (reference sequence). V was pared by 9 bases and J by 6 bases, with 14 bases of the junction left unmatched. The CDR3 is CASKYTSGEWGEQYF. The CDR3 region has the DNA TGTGCCAGCAAGTATACTAGCGGGGAGTGGGGCGAGCAGTACTTC. The whole variable domain, remainder taken from reference TRBV19 and TRBJ2-7, is DGGITQSPKYLFRKEGQNVTLSCEQNLNHDAMYWYRQDPGQGLRLIYYSQIVNDFQKGDIAEGYSVSREKKESFPLTVTSAQKNPTAFYLCASKYTSGEWGEQYFGPGTRLTVT.

The V call is TRBV5-1, the J call TRBJ2-5; D tentatively fits TRBD1 or TRBD2 (6 bases each). The CDR3 runs to 13 residues. CDR1 and CDR2 from the germline V gene are SGHRS and YFSETQ. Trimming stripped 4 bases from V and 4 bases from J, with 11 bases between. The CDR3 DNA is TGCGCCAGCAGCATGGGGGGCCGAGAGACCCAGTACTTC. This codes for CASSMGGRETQYF.